Detailed here is one TCR beta chain. Its antigen is not known. This sample is drawn from a study of shared clonotypes between healthy human individuals. This CDR3 has 17 residues. Germline V gene lookup returns CDR1 SGHNT and CDR2 YYREEE (reference sequence). Trimming removed 1 base from V and 2 bases from J, with 18 bases in between. CD4+ cells were split into CD45RA+ naive and CD45RA-negative memory subsets. Data came from immunoSEQ multiplex PCR; TCRdb stores just in-frame clones and leaves some out. The data show more than 2,000,000 clones, roughly 93% seen once. Whole-study findings and limits: Sharing across four donors was seen in roughly 5% of naive CD4 clonotypes.

The rearrangement links TRBV5-4 to TRBJ1-1; perhaps TRBD1 as D (6 bases). Sequencing was carried out using naive CD4+ T cells from PBMCs. Subset specified: CD45RA+ positively selected. The TCR comes from a man aged 18 to 29 in good health. Some clones in this sample may be carry-over from other donors' samples. CDR3 residues: CASSLRRGTTSNTEAFF. In DNA, the CDR3 is TGTGCCAGCAGCTTGCGCAGGGGCACCACCTCTAACACTGAAGCTTTCTTT.